The clone carrying this T cell receptor beta chain is medium-sized (0.01 to 0.1%). Its antigen is as yet unknown. Study-level findings and limits: In terms of TCR gene usage, tumor memory CD4+ T cells clustered together with blood and lymph node memory CD4+ cells, as well as with lymph node naive CD4+ cells.

Cells sorted as Tregs were CD4+, CD25+ and CD127-/low. Adaptor-ligated barcode primers were used to amplify TRBV12-4/TRBJ1-2 clonotypes. TCRdb called the multiplex PCR reads again in MiXCR, with one record for every CDR3 protein. The data show about 1,000 distinct CDR3 sequences, with about 3% seen just once and roughly 54% held by the top ten. J was trimmed by 7 bases and V by 6 bases; bases with no gene match: 7. The CDR3 extends over 13 amino acids. The V and J genes are TRBV12-3 or TRBV12-4 and TRBJ1-2, with 8 positions matching TRBD1. This TCR came from a female donor with breast cancer. The specimen sequenced was tumor-infiltrating Tregs sorted from the breast tumor. CDR3 nucleotides: TGTGCCAGCAGATTGGACAGGGCTATTGGCTACACCTTC. Amino acid sequence: CASRLDRAIGYTF.